These 10 T cell receptor beta chains originate from one sample sequenced in a study of blood T cell repertoires in COVID-19. The protocol was immunoSEQ multiplex PCR, while the TCRdb copy is restricted to in-frame clones and leaves out a portion. The sample has approximately 240,000 clones; roughly 88% are singletons. What was sequenced was peripheral blood. These receptors all stem from a middle-aged woman who had recovered from COVID-19.

This chain uses TRBV21-1 with TRBJ1-1; the listed D gene, TRBD1, was not tested against the DNA. TRBV21-1 is deemed a pseudogene. This CDR3 is built from 16 residues. CDR3: CASSFLKGAPNTEAFF. In nucleotides, the CDR3 is TGTGCCAGCAGTTTTCTGAAAGGGGCGCCGAACACTGAAGCTTTCTTT.

This chain connects TRBV7-9 to TRBJ2-1; TRBD2 is a possible D gene (6 bases). CDR3 size: 16 residues. The ends were cut back, 2 bases at V and 7 bases at J, with 18 bases in the middle. Germline lookup yields CDR1 SEHNR and CDR2 FQNEAQ (reference sequence). CDR3: CASSLLGGLTLNEQFF. CDR3 bases: TGTGCCAGCAGCTTACTCGGGGGACTTACTTTGAATGAGCAGTTCTTC.

V gene TRBV28 combines with J gene TRBJ2-1; no clear D. With 3 bases removed from V and 4 bases from J, the gap between germline ends came to 7 bases. Germline V gives CDR1 MDHEN, CDR2 SYDVKM. The CDR3 has 13 amino acids. This chain's CDR3 is CASSLGFYNEQFF. CDR3 in DNA: TGTGCCAGCAGTTTGGGCTTTTACAATGAGCAGTTCTTC.

The chain recombines TRBV11-2 with TRBJ2-3; 9 bases fit TRBD2. Germline V gives CDR1 SGHAT, CDR2 FQNNGV. V trimming: 2 bases; J trimming: 4 bases; junction bases outside the gene matches: 13. There are 18 residues in the CDR3. In DNA form, the CDR3 reads TGTGCCAGCAGCTTAAATGGGGTCGCGGGGGGGAGCGCAGATACGCAGTATTTT. This encodes CASSLNGVAGGSADTQYF.

This rearrangement joins TRBV9 to TRBJ2-1; maybe TRBD2 (7 bases). This CDR3 has 14 residues. Between the trimmed V and J ends, which lost 4 bases and 7 bases, there was a span of 15 bases. Per the germline V gene, CDR1 is SGDLS and CDR2 is YYNGEE. The CDR3 nucleotides read TGTGCCAGCAGCTCTCAGAGGGGGGGGAATGAGCAGTTCTTC. This gives the protein CASSSQRGGNEQFF. Supplemented by reference TRBV9 and TRBJ2-1, the full variable domain reads DSGVTQTPKHLITATGQRVTLRCSPRSGDLSVYWYQQSLDQGLQFLIQYYNGEERAKGNILERFSAQQFPDLHSELNLSSLELGDSALYFCASSSQRGGNEQFFGPGTRLTVL.

The gene calls are TRBV6-5 and TRBJ2-7; 11 positions agree with TRBD1. The CDR3 spans 14 residues. V shed 8 bases and J 3 bases; nucleotides not matched to a gene: 6. The germline V gene encodes CDR1 MNHEY and CDR2 SVGAGI. As DNA, the CDR3 is TGTGCCAGCCGGACCGGGACAGGGGGCTACGAGCAGTACTTC. This codes for CASRTGTGGYEQYF.

The rearrangement joins TRBV6-5 to TRBJ2-2, with TRBD1 matching over 10 bases. Losses at the gene ends were 7 bases for V and 7 bases for J; bases not matched to a gene: 6. The CDR3 runs to 14 residues. Germline CDR1 MNHEY, CDR2 SVGAGI. This CDR3 reads CASNRQGAVGELFF. CDR3 in DNA: TGTGCCAGCAATAGACAGGGGGCGGTCGGGGAGCTGTTTTTT.

The chain carries TRBV3-1 (or the pseudogene TRBV3-2) and TRBJ2-1; 11 bases are a match to TRBD2. This CDR3 comprises 19 residues. V shed 6 bases and J 0 bases; nucleotides not matched to a gene: 13. Germline V gene lookup returns CDR1 LGHDT and CDR2 YNNKEL (reference sequence). CDR3 residues: CASSPSWASGGFSYNEQFF. In nucleotides, the CDR3 is TGTGCCAGCAGTCCAAGTTGGGCTAGCGGGGGGTTCTCCTACAATGAGCAGTTCTTC.

This clone appeared a few times. The V call is TRBV19, the J call TRBJ2-2, with a weak D call TRBD2 (7 bases). The V and J ends lost 3 bases and 6 bases respectively, with 14 bases between them. The CDR3 is 15 amino acids. Germline CDR1 reads LNHDA; CDR2 reads SQIVND (reference sequence). The DNA for the CDR3 is TGTGCCAGTAGTATTGCGGGGGCGCCGGCCGGGGAGCTGTTTTTT. Its translation is CASSIAGAPAGELFF.

This clone came up once. The V call is TRBV7-6, the J call TRBJ2-7, with 8 nucleotides matching TRBD2. The V and J ends lost 5 bases and 5 bases, in that order; junction bases with no gene match: 11. CDR3 length equals 15 residues. Germline V gene lookup returns CDR1 SGHVS and CDR2 FNYEAQ. CDR3 DNA: TGTGCCAGCAGCCAACCTATGCGGGGGGACCACGAGCAGTACTTC. Amino acid sequence: CASSQPMRGDHEQYF. Drawing the rest from reference TRBV7-6 and TRBJ2-7, the complete variable domain is GAGVSQSPRYKVTKRGQDVALRCDPISGHVSLYWYRQALGQGPEFLTYFNYEAQQDKSGLPNDRFSAERPEGSISTLTIQRTEQRDSAMYRCASSQPMRGDHEQYFGPGTRLTVT.